The sample holds a few counts of the clone carrying this TCR beta chain. What it binds is not known. The V gene's germline CDR1 is SGHVS and CDR2 FQNEAQ. V dropped 1 base and J dropped 0 bases, with 13 bases sitting between them. This CDR3 comprises 17 residues. This entry belongs to a study of beta chain features in type 1 diabetes. Study overall: Age, gender, cell numbers and subset yield matched between patients and controls. Overall study results and limits: All four CD4+ subsets of Type 1 diabetes patients contained TCRB CDR3s that were moderately but significantly shorter.

Expressed TCRB transcripts were sequenced, since all the RNA that had been isolated was reverse transcribed. The repertoire was sequenced with immunoSEQ multiplex PCR; TCRdb's copy has only in-frame clones and lacks some. This sample has about 290,000 clones, with approximately 8.1% found just once. Donors underwent one heparinised blood draw, around 100 mL on average. Using CD45RO/CCR7/CD25/CD127/CD95/CD27, CD4+ naive, central memory, regulatory and stem cell-like memory cells were sorted. The chain recombines TRBV7-8 with TRBJ1-5, with a weak D call TRBD1 (5 bases). The sample consisted of central memory CD4+ T cells from blood. This clonotype was obtained from a woman between 18 and 29 years old in good health. In DNA form, the CDR3 reads TGTGCCAGCAGCTTAGATTCCGGGGGTTATAGCAATCAGCCCCAGCATTTT. This translates into CASSLDSGGYSNQPQHF.